This TCR beta chain appears in the sequencing data of a study of cytomegalovirus exposure and HLA in healthy donors. Use of 60 Vbeta and 13 Jbeta primers characterized the PCR. Libraries were prepared by immunoSEQ multiplex PCR; TCRdb keeps only in-frame clonotypes and omits some of them. The sample has about 130,000 clones, about 81% seen once. V was clipped by 0 bases and J by 1 base; unmatched bases: 11. CDR1 and CDR2 (germline): KGHSH, LQKENI. This CDR3 has 18 amino acids. The V and J genes are TRBV18 and TRBJ1-1; 7 bases fit TRBD1. The TCR comes from a woman in her 30s in good health and CMV-seronegative. The sequenced sample was PBMCs. DNA of the CDR3: TGTGCCAGCTCACCACCCTTTGGAGGGGGCACGACGAACACTGAAGCTTTCTTT. This gives the protein CASSPPFGGGTTNTEAFF.